These 21 T cell receptor beta chains were sequenced from one sample in a study of T cell repertoires in cytomegalovirus infection (dated by TCRdb to the late 2010s). Sequencing was performed on an Illumina HiSeq 1500. TCRdb redid the processing of the public reads, applying fastp at Q25 and MiXCR, and retained in-frame beta chains. Rows are combined by CDR3 protein, so each entry shows the most common genes and DNA. The sample yields 150,000 to 200,000 distinct CDR3 sequences; about an eighth were counted once. The top ten hold 27% of the sample. The source material was PBMCs. The source of these receptors is a human donor in good health (CMV status not recorded). Some clones in this sample may be carry-over from other donors' samples.

V and J are TRBV5-1 and TRBJ1-1; TRBD1 aligns across 7 bases. CDR3 length: 16 residues. V trimming: 4 bases; J trimming: 2 bases; junction bases outside the gene matches: 11. Germline V CDR1 and CDR2: SGHRS, YFSETQ. The DNA for the CDR3 is TGCGCCAGCAGCGTATCCGGGACAGCACCTAACACTGAAGCTTTCTTT. It codes for CASSVSGTAPNTEAFF.

This clonotype has just a few counts. The chain uses TRBV7-9 and TRBJ1-4; D is unclear. Trimming cost V 2 bases and J 4 bases, with 14 bases left between them. This CDR3 is 16 amino acids long. CDR1 and CDR2 (germline): SEHNR, FQNEAQ (reference sequence). The chain's CDR3 is CASSLLTDVNNEKLFF. In DNA, the CDR3 is TGTGCCAGCAGCTTATTGACGGACGTGAATAATGAAAAACTGTTTTTT.

This clonotype was seen more than once but under ten times. J is TRBJ2-1 and V is TRBV27; tentative D call: TRBD2 (6 bases). From germline, CDR1 is MNHEY and CDR2 SMNVEV (reference sequence). The CDR3 totals 14 residues. With 0 bases removed from V and 13 bases from J, the gap between germline ends came to 16 bases. DNA of the CDR3: TGTGCCAGCAGTTTATCTAGCGGTTTTATCGGACAGTTCTTC. This gives the protein CASSLSSGFIGQFF.

The rearrangement joins TRBV7-8 to TRBJ2-7; 8 nucleotides align to TRBD2. Unmatched junction bases numbered 5, after V lost 3 bases and J lost 1 base. This CDR3 comprises 15 residues. Germline CDR1 reads SGHVS; CDR2 reads FQNEAQ. In DNA form, the CDR3 reads TGTGCCAGCAGCTTGGGAGCGGGAGAGTCCTACGAGCAGTACTTC. This codes for CASSLGAGESYEQYF.

V and J are TRBV28 and TRBJ2-5, with 8 bases that match TRBD1. The junction had 12 bases not matched to a gene; V was cut back by 5 bases and J by 1 base. The CDR3 runs 17 residues. Per the germline V gene, CDR1 is MDHEN and CDR2 is SYDVKM. The DNA for the CDR3 is TGTGCCAGCAGTGGGGGGACAGGCAATACTTTCCAAGAGACCCAGTACTTC. This codes for CASSGGTGNTFQETQYF.

There are many counts of this clonotype. The V call is TRBV12-3 or TRBV12-4, the J call TRBJ2-5; 10 bases are a match to TRBD1. The CDR3 is made up of 15 amino acids. V was pared by 6 bases and J by 5 bases, with 9 bases of the junction left unmatched. The CDR3 spells CASRGTGDYLETQYF. The CDR3 DNA is TGTGCCAGCAGGGGGACAGGGGACTATCTGGAGACCCAGTACTTC.

This clonotype was seen more than once but under ten times. The chain recombines TRBV6-2 or TRBV6-3 with TRBJ2-7, with D possibly TRBD1 on 6 matching bases. V lost 6 bases and J 3 bases, leaving 18 bases between the germline ends. The CDR3 has 15 amino acids. Germline-derived CDR1 and CDR2 are MNHEY and SVGEGT. DNA of the CDR3: TGTGCCAGCAGCCAGAAGCAGGGGCGAATCTACGAGCAGTACTTC. Protein product: CASSQKQGRIYEQYF.

This clonotype was seen a handful of times. The chain has TRBV6-1 and TRBJ1-6; 7 nucleotides match TRBD1. The CDR3 runs to 14 residues. Trimming at V came to 6 bases and at J to 7 bases, leaving 6 bases not matched to a gene. The germline V gene has CDR1 MNHNS and CDR2 SASEGT. CDR3 coding DNA: TGTGCCAGCAGCTCTCCAGGGGGGAATTCACCCCTCCACTTT. Translated: CASSSPGGNSPLHF.

This clonotype was counted ten times or more. The rearrangement links TRBV7-2 to TRBJ1-5; D unresolved. The germline CDR1 and CDR2 sequences are SGHTA and FQGNSA. The CDR3 runs 14 residues. V dropped 2 bases and J dropped 0 bases, with 5 bases sitting between them. DNA for the CDR3: TGTGCCAGCAGCTTACAGTATAGCAATCAGCCCCAGCATTTT. Translated: CASSLQYSNQPQHF.

This clonotype was observed a handful of times. The chain recombines TRBV24-1 with TRBJ1-5; 8 bases align to TRBD1. V was pared by 7 bases and J by 5 bases, with 6 bases of the junction left unmatched. This CDR3 comprises 14 residues. In germline, CDR1 is KGHDR, CDR2 SFDVKD. DNA for the CDR3: TGTGCCACCAGCGGACAGGGCTGGGATCAGCCCCAGCATTTT. Amino acids: CATSGQGWDQPQHF.

This clonotype occurred many times. The chain has TRBV28 and TRBJ1-1; tentative D call: TRBD1 (6 bases). CDR3 length equals 16 residues. The ends were cut back, 8 bases at V and 3 bases at J, with 22 bases in the middle. The germline V gene has CDR1 MDHEN and CDR2 SYDVKM. CDR3 sequence reads: CASSLPRGREDTEAFF. The DNA of the CDR3 is TGTGCCAGCTCATTGCCCCGGGGGCGTGAGGACACTGAAGCTTTCTTT. The variable domain in full, completed from reference TRBV28 and TRBJ1-1, reads DVKVTQSSRYLVKRTGEKVFLECVQDMDHENMFWYRQDPGLGLRLIYFSYDVKMKEKGDIPEGYSVSREKKERFSLILESASTNQTSMYLCASSLPRGREDTEAFFGQGTRLTVV.

In its sample, this clonotype was seen many times. The chain employs TRBV7-3 and TRBJ2-1; the D gene is possibly TRBD1 (6 bases). The length of the CDR3 is 16 residues. Trimming removed 5 bases from V and 2 bases from J, with 16 bases in between. CDR1 SGHTA and CDR2 FQGTGA come from the germline V gene. The CDR3 DNA sequence: TGTGCCAGCAGCCATGTTGAGGGGGTCACCTACAATGAGCAGTTCTTC. It yields the protein CASSHVEGVTYNEQFF. The full variable domain, rest sourced from reference TRBV7-3 and TRBJ2-1, is GAGVSQTPSNKVTEKGKYVELRCDPISGHTALYWYRQSLGQGPEFLIYFQGTGAADDSGLPNDRFFAVRPEGSVSTLKIQRTERGDSAVYLCASSHVEGVTYNEQFFGPGTRLTVL.

This clonotype was counted ten times or more. The chain is built from TRBV7-9 and TRBJ2-3; D is undetermined. CDR3 length: 11 residues. The germline V gene encodes CDR1 SEHNR and CDR2 FQNEAQ (reference sequence). Trimming stripped 4 bases from V and 4 bases from J, with 3 bases between. The CDR3 sequence: CASSSPDTQYF. The CDR3 bases are TGTGCCAGCAGCTCCCCAGATACGCAGTATTTT. Looking up the rest from reference TRBV7-9 and TRBJ2-3 gives the full variable domain: DTGVSQNPRHKITKRGQNVTFRCDPISEHNRLYWYRQTLGQGPEFLTYFQNEAQLEKSRLLSDRFSAERPKGSFSTLEIQRTEQGDSAMYLCASSSPDTQYFGPGTRLTVL.

This clonotype was seen ten or more times. The chain recombines TRBV7-2 with TRBJ1-2, with D unresolved. The CDR3 has 12 amino acids. Germline V CDR1 and CDR2: SGHTA, FQGNSA. Trimming took 1 base from V and 7 from J, leaving 7 bases between them. DNA of the CDR3: TGTGCCAGCAGCTTAGAATACGGTGGCTACACCTTC. Protein: CASSLEYGGYTF. Full variable domain (rest looked up from reference TRBV7-2 and TRBJ1-2): GAGVSQSPSNKVTEKGKDVELRCDPISGHTALYWYRQSLGQGLEFLIYFQGNSAPDKSGLPSDRFSAERTGGSVSTLTIQRTQQEDSAVYLCASSLEYGGYTFGSGTRLTVV.

This clonotype has just one count. V and J are TRBV7-6 and TRBJ1-4, with D perhaps matching TRBD1 (6 bases). This CDR3 region has 16 residues. Between the trimmed V and J ends, which lost 0 bases and 7 bases, there was a span of 15 bases. Germline V gene data show CDR1 as SGHVS and CDR2 as FNYEAQ. CDR3 bases: TGTGCCAGCAGCTTAGCCAGCGGCAGGGGTGGTGAAAAACTGTTTTTT. Translating it yields CASSLASGRGGEKLFF. Full variable domain (outside the CDR3, taken from reference TRBV7-6 and TRBJ1-4): GAGVSQSPRYKVTKRGQDVALRCDPISGHVSLYWYRQALGQGPEFLTYFNYEAQQDKSGLPNDRFSAERPEGSISTLTIQRTEQRDSAMYRCASSLASGRGGEKLFFGSGTQLSVL.

This clonotype was counted at least ten times. The CDR3 is CASSPEPRDYLYNEQFF. Written as DNA, the CDR3 is TGTGCCAGCAGCCCCGAACCCCGGGACTACCTTTACAATGAGCAGTTCTTC. V usage is TRBV7-8 and J usage is TRBJ2-1, with 7 bases lining up with TRBD2. The junction had 14 bases not matched to a gene; V was cut back by 5 bases and J by 4 bases. Germline lookup yields CDR1 SGHVS and CDR2 FQNEAQ. CDR3 size: 17 residues.

This clonotype was picked up a small number of times. The chain recombines TRBV12-3 or TRBV12-4 with TRBJ2-1; D might be TRBD1 or TRBD2, each matching 6 bases. The CDR3 extends over 13 amino acids. For the CDR3, the DNA is TGTGCTTCGGGTGGGCAGGGGAGGAATGAGCAGTTCTTC. Amino acid sequence: CASGGQGRNEQFF.

The genes are TRBV2 and TRBJ2-7, with 7 nucleotides matching TRBD1. CDR3 length: 12 residues. The ends lost 10 bases at V and 1 base at J; junction bases unmatched: 4. CDR1 and CDR2 (germline): SNHLY, FYNNEI. The CDR3 bases are TGTGCCACCACAGGGGAATCCTACGAGCAGTACTTC. The encoded protein is CATTGESYEQYF.

As for this clonotype: A much larger clonotype is one base distant, so this may be a read error. The CDR3 carries no conserved terminal phenylalanine or tryptophan, so it likely arises from a read error. The chain recombines TRBV5-4 with TRBJ2-3; tentatively, D is TRBD2 (6 bases). The length of the CDR3 is 15 residues. Trimming shortened V by 2 bases and J by 2 bases, and 12 bases separated the two germline ends. CDR1 and CDR2 from the germline V gene are SGHNT and YYREEE (reference sequence). The CDR3 DNA sequence: TGTGCCAGCAGCTTCGGGACTCTGCTCACAGATACGCAGTATCTT. Translated: CASSFGTLLTDTQYL.

This clonotype occurred many times. J is TRBJ1-5 and V is TRBV7-2; 7 bases map to TRBD1. Trimming at V came to 3 bases and at J to 1 base, leaving 0 bases not matched to a gene. Germline V gene lookup returns CDR1 SGHTA and CDR2 FQGNSA. CDR3 length: 14 residues. The CDR3 protein is CASSLGQSNQPQHF. CDR3 DNA sequence: TGTGCCAGCAGCTTGGGACAGAGCAATCAGCCCCAGCATTTT.

At least ten counts were recorded for this clonotype. The chain employs TRBV28 and TRBJ2-6, with a weak D call TRBD1 (6 bases). The CDR3 sequence is 15 residues long. Germline V gene sequence: CDR1 MDHEN, CDR2 SYDVKM. V gave up 4 bases and J gave up 4 bases, with 11 bases separating them. CDR3 amino acids: CASSSKGVGANVLTF. CDR3 nucleotides: TGTGCCAGCAGTTCTAAGGGGGTAGGGGCCAACGTCCTGACTTTC.